The 8 T cell receptor beta chains listed next were all sequenced from one sample in a study of blood T cells in healthy people across ages. A second PCR of 7 to 11 cycles used a sample-barcoded 5' primer and a J-beta primer mix. TCRdb re-called the 5' RACE reads through MiXCR, storing one row per CDR3 protein. The profile shows some 1.5 million distinct CDR3 sequences, 42% of them singletons. What was sequenced was blood. The receptors stem from a woman between 18 and 29 years old in good health.

There are a few counts of this clonotype. The chain uses TRBV20-1 and TRBJ2-7, with D unclear. Germline CDR1 and CDR2: DFQATT and SNEGSKA (reference sequence). The CDR3 is 13 residues long. Trimming left V 6 bases short and J 5 bases short, with 17 bases between. CDR3 sequence reads: CSAGGPSEHEQYF. DNA for the CDR3: TGCAGTGCGGGTGGGCCCTCCGAACACGAGCAGTACTTC.

The chain has TRBV29-1 and TRBJ1-2, with D possibly TRBD1 on 6 matching bases. The CDR3 is 14 residues long. Germline lookup yields CDR1 SQVTM and CDR2 ANQGSEA. V lost 0 bases and J lost 4, with 12 bases in between. The CDR3 DNA is TGCAGCGTTGAAGATCAGGGGTCCTTCTATGGCTACACCTTC. It is translated as CSVEDQGSFYGYTF.

The chain is built from TRBV4-2 and TRBJ2-5; D not certain. CDR1 LGHNA and CDR2 YNFKEQ come from the germline V gene. V dropped 4 bases and J dropped 11 bases, with 14 bases sitting between them. This CDR3 comprises 12 residues. The CDR3 protein is CASSPISGEQYF. CDR3 coding DNA: TGTGCCAGCAGCCCCATTAGTGGTGAGCAGTACTTC.

The CDR3 loop reads CASSINRDSHYEQYF. The CDR3 coding sequence is TGTGCCAGCAGCATCAACCGGGACAGTCACTACGAGCAGTACTTC. The chain links TRBV7-9 to TRBJ2-7, with 7 bases matching TRBD1. Trimming cost V 5 bases and J 3 bases; bases outside gene matches: 10. Germline CDR1 and CDR2: SEHNR and FQNEAQ (reference sequence). The CDR3 is 15 residues long.

This clonotype showed up just a few times. The CDR3 protein is CASKISGSYEQYF. CDR3 DNA: TGTGCCAGCAAGATTAGCGGGAGTTACGAGCAGTACTTC. The V and J genes are TRBV6-5 and TRBJ2-7; 9 bases match TRBD2. Germline CDR1 reads MNHEY; CDR2 reads SVGAGI. Trimming removed 7 bases from V and 4 bases from J; junction bases left unmatched: 5. The CDR3 consists of 13 residues.

This chain joins TRBV12-3 or TRBV12-4 and TRBJ2-1; 7 bases match TRBD1. The ends lost 6 bases at V and 7 bases at J; junction bases unmatched: 0. The CDR3 consists of 11 residues. The CDR3 sequence: CASRTGNEQFF. The CDR3 bases are TGTGCCAGCAGGACAGGGAATGAGCAGTTCTTC.

This chain uses TRBV20-1 with TRBJ2-1; the match to TRBD1 covers 10 bases. The germline gives CDR1 DFQATT, CDR2 SNEGSKA (reference sequence). With 3 bases clipped from V and 4 bases from J, the junction kept 9 bases outside the gene matches. The CDR3 is 16 amino acids. CDR3 protein: CSASPLGQGRYNEQFF. The CDR3, as DNA: TGCAGTGCTAGCCCACTGGGACAGGGGAGGTACAATGAGCAGTTCTTC.

This rearrangement joins TRBV20-1 to TRBJ2-1; 9 nucleotides align to TRBD2. Trimming removed 2 bases from V and 4 bases from J; junction bases left unmatched: 9. The CDR3 length is 16 residues. Germline CDR1 reads DFQATT; CDR2 reads SNEGSKA (reference sequence). The CDR3 loop is CSARWGRGGRYNEQFF. CDR3 DNA sequence: TGCAGTGCTAGATGGGGGCGGGGGGGCCGGTACAATGAGCAGTTCTTC.